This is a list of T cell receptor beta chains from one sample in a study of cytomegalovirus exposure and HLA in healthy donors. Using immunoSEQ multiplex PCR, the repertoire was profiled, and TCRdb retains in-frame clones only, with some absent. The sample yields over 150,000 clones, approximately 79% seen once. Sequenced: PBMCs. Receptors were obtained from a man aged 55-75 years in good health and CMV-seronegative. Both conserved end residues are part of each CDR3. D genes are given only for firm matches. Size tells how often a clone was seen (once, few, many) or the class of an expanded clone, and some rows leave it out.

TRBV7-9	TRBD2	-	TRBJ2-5	TGTGCCAGCAGCTTACTAGCGGGGGGTTTCTGGGAGACCCAGTACTTC	CASSLLAGGFWETQYF
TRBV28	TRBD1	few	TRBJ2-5	TGTGCCAGCAATAGGGAAATGGGGACAGGGTCGGAGACCCAGTACTTC	CASNREMGTGSETQYF
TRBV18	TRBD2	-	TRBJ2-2	TGTGCCAGCTCACCACCTAGCGGGGTAAACACCGGGGAGCTGTTTTTT	CASSPPSGVNTGELFF
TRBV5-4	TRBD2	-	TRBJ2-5	TGTGCCAGCAGCCACGGGACTAGCGGGGGAACCATGCAAGAGACCCAGTACTTC	CASSHGTSGGTMQETQYF
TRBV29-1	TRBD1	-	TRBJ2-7	TGCAGCGTCCTGCAGGGGGCCCCTTCGTACGAGCAGTACTTC	CSVLQGAPSYEQYF
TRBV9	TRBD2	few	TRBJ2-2	TGTGCCCGCCTTTTACGTAAGCGGGAGGAAGGGGAGCTGTTTTTT	CARLLRKREEGELFF
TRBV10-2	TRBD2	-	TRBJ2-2	TGCGCCACCCGAATTAGCGGGAGTATCACCGGGGAGCTGTTTTTT	CATRISGSITGELFF
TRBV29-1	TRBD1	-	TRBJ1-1	TGCAGCGTTGTCCACCTGACAGGGCCTGGCACTGAAGCTTTCTTT	CSVVHLTGPGTEAFF
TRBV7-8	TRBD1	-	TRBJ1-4	TGTGCCAGCAGCCGGACAGGGGTCACCGCAACTAATGAAAAACTGTTTTTT	CASSRTGVTATNEKLFF
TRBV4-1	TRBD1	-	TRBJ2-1	TGCGCCAGCAGCCCAAATCTCGGCCCGACAGGGTATGAGCAGTTCTTC	CASSPNLGPTGYEQFF
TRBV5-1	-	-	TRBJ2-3	TGCGCCAGCAGACAGGGACGGTTACAAGGGTCTAGCACAGATACGCAGTATTTT	CASRQGRLQGSSTDTQYF
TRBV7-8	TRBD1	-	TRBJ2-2	TGTGCCAGCAGCTTAGTAACAGGGGTAGTAGCCGGGGAGCTGTTTTTT	CASSLVTGVVAGELFF
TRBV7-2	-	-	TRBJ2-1	TGTGCCAGCAGCCCGTCCTATGAGCAGTTCTTC	CASSPSYEQFF
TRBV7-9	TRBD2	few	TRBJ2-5	TGTGCCAGCAGCTTATCTGGGGCGGGAGGGGGGCAAGAGACCCAGTACTTC	CASSLSGAGGGQETQYF
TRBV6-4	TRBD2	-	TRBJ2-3	TGTGCCAGCAGTGACTTGGCGGGGGACACAGATACGCAGTATTTT	CASSDLAGDTDTQYF
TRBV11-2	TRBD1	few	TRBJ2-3	TGTGCCAGCAGCTTATTAGGGGACAGGGCCACAGATACGCAGTATTTT	CASSLLGDRATDTQYF
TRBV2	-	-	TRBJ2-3	TGTGCCAGCAGTATAACAGATACGCAGTATTTT	CASSITDTQYF
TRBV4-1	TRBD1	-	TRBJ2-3	TGCGCCAGCAGTCCAAGGACAGGGGGCCGGGAAGATACGCAGTATTTT	CASSPRTGGREDTQYF
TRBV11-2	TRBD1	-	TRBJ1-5	TGTGCCAGCAGCTCACAGGGGGTGGATCAGCCCCAGCATTTT	CASSSQGVDQPQHF
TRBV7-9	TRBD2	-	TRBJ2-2	TGTGCCAGCAACCCACTAGCGGGGTACTGGGGGGAGCTGTTTTTT	CASNPLAGYWGELFF
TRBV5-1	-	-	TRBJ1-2	TGCGCCAGCAGCGCCCAGGGGACGGAGGGCTACACCTTC	CASSAQGTEGYTF
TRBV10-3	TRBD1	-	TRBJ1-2	TGTGCCATCAGGGGGACAGGGAGTGGCTACACCTTC	CAIRGTGSGYTF
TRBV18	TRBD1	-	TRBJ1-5	TGTGCCAGCTCGGCAGGGACAGGCCTTAATCAGCCCCAGCATTTT	CASSAGTGLNQPQHF
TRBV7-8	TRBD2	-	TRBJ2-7	TGTGCCAGCAGCCTAGCGGGGGCTCGGTACTTC	CASSLAGARYF
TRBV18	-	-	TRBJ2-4	TGTGCCAGCTCACCCGGAAGGAGGTTTAACGACATTCAGTACTTC	CASSPGRRFNDIQYF
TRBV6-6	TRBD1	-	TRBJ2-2	TGTGCCAGCAGTTACTCAGGGACAGGGGTCACCGGGGAGCTGTTTTTT	CASSYSGTGVTGELFF
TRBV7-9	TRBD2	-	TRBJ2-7	TGTGCCAGCAGCTCAGGACTAGCGGGAGGGCCTCGGGAGCAGTACTTC	CASSSGLAGGPREQYF
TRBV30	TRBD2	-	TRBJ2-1	TGTGCCTGGAGCGGACTAGCGGTTTACAATGAGCAGTTCTTC	CAWSGLAVYNEQFF
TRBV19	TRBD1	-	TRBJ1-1	TGTGCCAGTAGCCCTGGACAGGGAGGGACTGAAGCTTTCTTT	CASSPGQGGTEAFF
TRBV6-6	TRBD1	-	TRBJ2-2	TGTGCCAGCAGCGTTGCACAGGGGGCCGGGGAGCTGTTTTTT	CASSVAQGAGELFF
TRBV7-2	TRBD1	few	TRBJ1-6	TGTGCCAGCAGTTGGGCGGAGGGGGCGGGTTCACCCCTCCACTTT	CASSWAEGAGSPLHF
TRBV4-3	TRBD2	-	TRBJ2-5	TGCGCCAGCAGCAAAGGAACGGGGGGGGAAGAGACCCAGTACTTC	CASSKGTGGEETQYF
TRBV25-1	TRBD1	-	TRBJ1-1	TGTGCCAGCAGTGACGTGACAGGGCCTCCAGGAGCTTTCTTT	CASSDVTGPPGAFF
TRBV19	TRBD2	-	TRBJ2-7	TGTGCCAGTAGTATTGGACTAGCGGGGGGCGGCGAGCAGTACTTC	CASSIGLAGGGEQYF
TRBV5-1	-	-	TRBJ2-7	TGCGCCAGCAGCATTGGTCCGTACAACTCCTACGAGCAGTACTTC	CASSIGPYNSYEQYF
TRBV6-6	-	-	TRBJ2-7	TGTGCCAGCAGCTCCGACTCTGCCCGGGGGCAGTACTTC	CASSSDSARGQYF
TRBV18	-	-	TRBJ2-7	TGTGCCAGCTCACCCCTTGCGACCTACGAGCAGTACTTC	CASSPLATYEQYF
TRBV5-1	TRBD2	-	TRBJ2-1	TGCGCCAGCAGCTTGGATCCGGGGGGGCTGGGGAATGAGCAGTTCTTC	CASSLDPGGLGNEQFF
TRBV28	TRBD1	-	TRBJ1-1	TGTGCCAGCAGACTTTCAGGGGGCGGCACTGAAGCTTTCTTT	CASRLSGGGTEAFF
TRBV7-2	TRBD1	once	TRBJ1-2	TGTGCCAGCAGCCAGGGACAGGGGGCAGTCTATGGCTACACCTTC	CASSQGQGAVYGYTF
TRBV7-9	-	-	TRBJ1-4	TGTGCCAGCAGCTTAGCCGGGGGTGAAAAACTGTTTTTT	CASSLAGGEKLFF
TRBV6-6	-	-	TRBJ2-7	TGTGCCAGCAGTTACTCGAGACAGGAAATCTCCTACGAGCAGTACTTC	CASSYSRQEISYEQYF
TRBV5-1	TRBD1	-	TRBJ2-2	TGCGCCAGCAGCTTGGACAGGGGTGAGAGCGGGGAGCTGTTTTTT	CASSLDRGESGELFF
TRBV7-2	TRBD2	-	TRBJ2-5	TGTGCCAGCAGCTTGGGGGGACTAGCGGGGGGAATCGGATTAGAGACCCAGTACTTC	CASSLGGLAGGIGLETQYF
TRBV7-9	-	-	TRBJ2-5	TGTGCCAGCAGTACAGGGTTAGCAGAGACCCAGTACTTC	CASSTGLAETQYF
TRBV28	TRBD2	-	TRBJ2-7	TGTGCCTGCCGCGCGGGAGGTCTTGGTTACGAGCAGTACTTC	CACRAGGLGYEQYF
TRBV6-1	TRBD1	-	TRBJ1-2	TGTGCCAGCAGTGGATACAGGGGTCTCCGGAGTGGCTACACCTTC	CASSGYRGLRSGYTF
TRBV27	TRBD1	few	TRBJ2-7	TGTGCCAGCAGTCGTAGCTGGGACAGGGGTTCCTACGAGCAGTACTTC	CASSRSWDRGSYEQYF
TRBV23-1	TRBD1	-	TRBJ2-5	TGCGCCAGCAGTCAATTAGGAACAGGGGCCCAAGAGACCCAGTACTTC	CASSQLGTGAQETQYF
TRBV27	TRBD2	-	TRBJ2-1	TGTGCCAGCAGTTTAACGGCTAGCGGGAAGAATGAGCAGTTCTTC	CASSLTASGKNEQFF
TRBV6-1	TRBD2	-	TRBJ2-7	TGTGCCAGCAGTGAATTACCGGGACTAGCGGCCTCCTACGAGCAGTACTTC	CASSELPGLAASYEQYF